This T cell receptor beta chain was sequenced for a study of early T cells in non-severe SARS-CoV-2 infection. About the study: Sequencing was performed on bulk RNA from unsorted whole blood, leaving chains unpaired. Overall study results and limits: Private and CD4 specificities were missed by VDJdb matching, which favored anti-spike CD8 responses.

This clonotype was counted at least ten times. The antigen remains undetermined. Unique molecular identifiers tagged individual cDNA molecules. Via MiXCR, TCRdb re-called the 5' RACE reads, giving one row per CDR3 protein. The sample holds 55,000 to 65,000 distinct CDR3 sequences; about 10% are singletons and the top ten take 8.6%. Input material: whole blood. The TCR was taken from an adult who was a healthcare worker with PCR-confirmed SARS-CoV-2 infection or an uninfected control (not recorded which).

Here the CDR3 reads CSARGAGQGITGELFF. CDR3 nucleotides: TGCAGTGCTAGGGGTGCGGGACAGGGGATCACCGGGGAGCTGTTTTTT. V usage is TRBV20-1 and J usage is TRBJ2-2, with 10 bases lining up with TRBD1. Germline CDR1 and CDR2: DFQATT and SNEGSKA (reference sequence). V lost 3 bases, J lost 4 bases, and 8 bases stayed unmatched. The CDR3 runs to 16 residues.